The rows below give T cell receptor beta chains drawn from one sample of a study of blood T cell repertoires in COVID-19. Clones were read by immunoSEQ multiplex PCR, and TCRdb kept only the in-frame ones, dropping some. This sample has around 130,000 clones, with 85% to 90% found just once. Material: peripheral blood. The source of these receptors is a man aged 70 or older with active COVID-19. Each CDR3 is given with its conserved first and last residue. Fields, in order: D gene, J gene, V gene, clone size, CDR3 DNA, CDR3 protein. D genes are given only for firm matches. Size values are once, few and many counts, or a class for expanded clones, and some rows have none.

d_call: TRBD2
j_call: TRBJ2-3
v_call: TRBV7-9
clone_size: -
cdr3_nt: TGTGCCAGCTCCGGGAGGAACGCAGATACGCAGTATTTT
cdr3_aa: CASSGRNADTQYF

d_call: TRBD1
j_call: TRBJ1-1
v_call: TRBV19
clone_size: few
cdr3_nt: TGTGCCAGTAGTACTCCTCCGGGACAGGGAATTGAAGCTTTCTTT
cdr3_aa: CASSTPPGQGIEAFF

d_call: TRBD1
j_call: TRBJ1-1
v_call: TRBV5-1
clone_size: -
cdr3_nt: TGCGCCAGCAGCGGACAGGGTGGTGGCACTGAAGCTTTCTTT
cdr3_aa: CASSGQGGGTEAFF

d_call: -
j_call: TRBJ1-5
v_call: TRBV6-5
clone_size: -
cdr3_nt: TGTGCCAGCAGTTACTCGCGGGGAGGCAATCAGCCCCAGCATTTT
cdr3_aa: CASSYSRGGNQPQHF

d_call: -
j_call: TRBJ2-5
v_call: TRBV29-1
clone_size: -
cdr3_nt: TGCAGCGTCCAAGCAGGGTTGACTAGCCAAGAGACCCAGTACTTC
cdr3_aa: CSVQAGLTSQETQYF

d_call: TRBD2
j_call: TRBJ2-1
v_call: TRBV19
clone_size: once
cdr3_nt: TGTGCCAGTAGCTCCGGACTAGCGGTTTACAATGAGCAGTTCTTC
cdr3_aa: CASSSGLAVYNEQFF

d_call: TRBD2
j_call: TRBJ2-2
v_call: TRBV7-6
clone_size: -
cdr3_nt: TGTGCCAGCAGCTCTTCAGCGGGAACGAACACCGGGGAGCTGTTTTTT
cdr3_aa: CASSSSAGTNTGELFF

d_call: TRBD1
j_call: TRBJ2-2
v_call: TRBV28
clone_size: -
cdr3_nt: TGTGCCAGCAGTTCCCCGACAGGGGTCGACACCGGGGAGCTGTTTTTT
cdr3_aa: CASSSPTGVDTGELFF

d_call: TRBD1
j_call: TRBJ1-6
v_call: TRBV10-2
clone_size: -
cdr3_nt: TGCGCCAGCAGTTATACAGGGGGCGACTCACCCCTCCACTTT
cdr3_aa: CASSYTGGDSPLHF

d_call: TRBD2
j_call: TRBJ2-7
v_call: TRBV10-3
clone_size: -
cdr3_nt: TGTGCCATCAGTGCACAAGCGGGAGGGCCGAACGAGCAGTACTTC
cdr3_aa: CAISAQAGGPNEQYF

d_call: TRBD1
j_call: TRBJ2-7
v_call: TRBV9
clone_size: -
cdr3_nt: TGTGCCAGCAGCGTAGCCCCGGGACAGGGATACGAGCAGTACTTC
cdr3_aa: CASSVAPGQGYEQYF

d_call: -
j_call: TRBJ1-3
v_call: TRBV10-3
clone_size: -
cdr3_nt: TGTGCCATCAGTGATTTCGGGGAATCCATATATTTT
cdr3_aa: CAISDFGESIYF

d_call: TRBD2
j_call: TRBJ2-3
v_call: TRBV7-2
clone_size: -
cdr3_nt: TGTGCCAGCAGCTCACGACTAGCGGGAGACAAGGATACGCAGTATTTT
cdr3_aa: CASSSRLAGDKDTQYF

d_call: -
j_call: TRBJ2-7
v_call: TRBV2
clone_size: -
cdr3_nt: TGTGCCAGCAGTCGAACTAGATTCTCCTACGAGCAGTACTTC
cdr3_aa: CASSRTRFSYEQYF

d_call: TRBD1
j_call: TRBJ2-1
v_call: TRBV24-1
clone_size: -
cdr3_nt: TGTGCCACCAGTGACGGGACAGGGAATGAGCAGTTCTTC
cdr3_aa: CATSDGTGNEQFF

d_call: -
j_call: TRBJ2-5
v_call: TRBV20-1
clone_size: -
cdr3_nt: TGCCAAATCCAAGAGACCCAGTACTTC
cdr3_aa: CQIQETQYF

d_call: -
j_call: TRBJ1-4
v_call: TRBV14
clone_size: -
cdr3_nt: TGTGCCAGCAGCCTCTCAACTAATGAAAAACTGTTTTTT
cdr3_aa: CASSLSTNEKLFF

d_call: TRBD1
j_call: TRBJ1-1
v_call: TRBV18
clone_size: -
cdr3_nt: TGTGCCAGCTCACACGAACAGGGGGCAACGAACACTGAAGCTTTCTTT
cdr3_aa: CASSHEQGATNTEAFF

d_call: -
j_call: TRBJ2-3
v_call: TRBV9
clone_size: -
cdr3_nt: TGTGCCAGCAGCGTAGACCCAGGAACAGATACGCAGTATTTT
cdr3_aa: CASSVDPGTDTQYF

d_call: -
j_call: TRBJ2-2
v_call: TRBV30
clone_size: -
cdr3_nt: TGTGCCTGGAGTGGAGTGAACGGGGAGCTGTTTTTT
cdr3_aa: CAWSGVNGELFF

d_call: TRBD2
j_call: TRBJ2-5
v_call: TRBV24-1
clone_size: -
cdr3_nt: TGTGCCACCAGTGACCCTGGACTAGCGGGAGAAGGTACCCAGTACTTC
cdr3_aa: CATSDPGLAGEGTQYF

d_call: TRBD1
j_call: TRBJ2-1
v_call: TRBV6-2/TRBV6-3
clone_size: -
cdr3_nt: TGTGCCAGCAGCCGAAACGACAGGGGGCCTAACAATGAGCAGTTCTTC
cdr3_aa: CASSRNDRGPNNEQFF

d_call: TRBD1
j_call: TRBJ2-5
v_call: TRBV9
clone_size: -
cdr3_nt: TGTGCCAGCAGCCCGACAGGGGGCGCGATAGAGACCCAGTACTTC
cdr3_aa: CASSPTGGAIETQYF

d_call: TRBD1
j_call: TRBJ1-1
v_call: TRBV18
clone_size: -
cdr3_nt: TGTGCCAGCTCGCCAGCGACAGGGGGGGGCACTGAAGCTTTCTTT
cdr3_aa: CASSPATGGGTEAFF

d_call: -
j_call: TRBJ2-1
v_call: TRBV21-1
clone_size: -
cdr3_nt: TGTGCCAGCAGCAAAGATGGGGGGTGCTACAATGAGCAGTTCTTC
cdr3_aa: CASSKDGGCYNEQFF

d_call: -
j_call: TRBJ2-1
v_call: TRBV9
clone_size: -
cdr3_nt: TGTGCCAGCAGCTCTCGGCAGGGTGACCACAATGAGCAGTTCTTC
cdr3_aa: CASSSRQGDHNEQFF

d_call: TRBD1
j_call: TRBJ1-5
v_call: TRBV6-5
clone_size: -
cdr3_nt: TGTGCCAGCGGAGACAGGGGCAATCAGCCCCAGCATTTT
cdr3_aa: CASGDRGNQPQHF

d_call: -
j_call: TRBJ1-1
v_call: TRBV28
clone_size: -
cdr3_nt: TGTGCCAGCAGTTTGACTTTGAACACTGAAGCTTTCTTT
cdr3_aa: CASSLTLNTEAFF

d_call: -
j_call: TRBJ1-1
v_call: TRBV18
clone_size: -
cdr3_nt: TGTGCCAGCTCACCACCGGTCGAGACTGAAGCTTTCTTT
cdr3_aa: CASSPPVETEAFF